The 30 T cell receptor beta chains presented below share a single source sample, sequenced in a study of shared clonotypes between healthy human individuals (dated by TCRdb to between 2020 and 2021). The library came from the immunoSEQ multiplex PCR assay. TCRdb carries this immuneACCESS record with in-frame sequences only. Its versions omit some clonotypes, under half of them owing to an unresolved V gene in the studies checked, with the rest unexplained. Within this sample are some 1,600,000 clones, with approximately 98% of them counted one time only. About 0.45% of the sample lies in the top ten. Material for sequencing was naive CD4+ T cells sorted from blood. What this sample's cell subset or site label stands for: CD45RA+ positively selected. These receptors all come from a man younger than 40 in good health.

CDR3: CASSDGTSLPYEQYF. The CDR3 coding sequence is TGTGCCAGCAGTGACGGGACTAGCTTACCCTACGAGCAGTACTTC. The V and J genes are TRBV2 and TRBJ2-7; TRBD2 agrees at 9 bases. CDR3 length equals 15 residues. CDR1 SNHLY and CDR2 FYNNEI come from the germline V gene. The V gene end was trimmed by 3 bases and the J gene end by 2 bases; junction bases not matched to a gene: 5. Full variable domain (rest looked up from reference TRBV2 and TRBJ2-7): EPEVTQTPSHQVTQMGQEVILRCVPISNHLYFYWYRQILGQKVEFLVSFYNNEISEKSEIFDDQFSVERPDGSNFTLKIRSTKLEDSAMYFCASSDGTSLPYEQYFGPGTRLTVT.

The rearrangement links TRBV7-2 to TRBJ1-2; D might be TRBD1 (5 bases). CDR1 is SGHTA, CDR2 FQGNSA, per germline. The CDR3 length is 13 residues. Trimming shortened V by 6 bases and J by 6 bases, and 14 bases separated the two germline ends. CDR3 sequence: CASRQLMGDGYTF. CDR3 nucleotide sequence: TGTGCCAGCAGGCAGCTTATGGGGGATGGCTACACCTTC.

The chain uses TRBV7-8 and TRBJ2-2; no definite D call. This CDR3 is built from 11 residues. Deletions cut 8 bases from V and 6 bases from J, with 7 bases between. Looked up from germline, CDR1 is SGHVS and CDR2 is FQNEAQ. This chain's CDR3 is CASAYPGELFF. CDR3 bases: TGTGCCAGCGCCTACCCCGGGGAGCTGTTTTTT.

The chain has TRBV18 and TRBJ2-6, with D tentatively TRBD1 (5 bases). The V gene lost 7 bases and the J gene lost 1 base, with 11 bases spanning the gap. The length of the CDR3 is 15 residues. Germline V CDR1 and CDR2: KGHSH, LQKENI. The CDR3 DNA reads TGTGCCAGCTTCCCCAGGGTGTCTGGGGCCAACGTCCTGACTTTC. Translation gives CASFPRVSGANVLTF.

V is TRBV6-1 and J is TRBJ2-1; D gene ambiguous. The CDR3 has 14 amino acids. V was cut by 8 bases and J by 6 bases, with 17 bases left in between. Germline V CDR1 and CDR2: MNHNS, SASEGT. CDR3 sequence: CASDTTSWGNEQFF. The DNA of the CDR3 is TGTGCCAGCGATACAACGAGTTGGGGCAATGAGCAGTTCTTC.

The V call is TRBV29-1, the J call TRBJ2-1; D is unclear. Germline lookup yields CDR1 SQVTM and CDR2 ANQGSEA. This CDR3 spans 13 amino acids. The V and J ends lost 5 bases and 1 base respectively, with 9 bases between them. The DNA of the CDR3 is TGCAGCGTTCGGCCCTTTTCCTACAATGAGCAGTTCTTC. Protein: CSVRPFSYNEQFF.

The chain couples TRBV5-1 to TRBJ2-7; D is unresolved. The length of the CDR3 is 16 residues. Trimming shortened V by 1 base and J by 0 bases, and 14 bases separated the two germline ends. From germline, CDR1 is SGHRS and CDR2 YFSETQ. Written as DNA, the CDR3 is TGCGCCAGCAGCTTGAAGTTCGGCGGCTCCTCCTACGAGCAGTACTTC. It codes for CASSLKFGGSSYEQYF.

The V gene is TRBV5-4, the J gene TRBJ1-2; D possibly corresponds to TRBD1 (5 bases). CDR1 is SGHNT, CDR2 YYREEE, per germline (reference sequence). The CDR3 contains 16 residues. Trimming removed 4 bases from V and 0 bases from J, with 16 bases in between. DNA for the CDR3: TGTGCCAGCAGCCCCGGACCGGGGCAATCTAACTATGGCTACACCTTC. Its protein product is CASSPGPGQSNYGYTF.

Of note for this clone: The same CDR3 is also encoded by other DNA sequences in this sample. The rearrangement joins TRBV7-2 to TRBJ2-7; tentatively, D is TRBD1 (6 bases). This CDR3 comprises 13 residues. CDR1 and CDR2 (germline): SGHTA, FQGNSA. Deletions cut 2 bases from V and 4 bases from J, with 9 bases between. The CDR3 DNA is TGTGCCAGCAGCTTACTACAGGGTTACGAGCAGTACTTC. The encoded protein is CASSLLQGYEQYF.

On this clone itself: One end of the junction varies from germline; a read error may be responsible. The chain combines TRBV19 with TRBJ2-1; the match to TRBD1 covers 7 bases. CDR3 length: 18 amino acids. Germline CDR1 is LNHDA and CDR2 is SQIVND (reference sequence). This CDR3 is CASRIAGTELSSYNEQFF. DNA for the CDR3: TGTGCCAGTAGGATAGCAGGGACAGAATTGAGCTCCTACAATGAGCAGTTCTTC.

The rearrangement joins TRBV27 to TRBJ2-7; D is ambiguous. Germline CDR1 MNHEY, CDR2 SMNVEV (reference sequence). V gave up 6 bases and J gave up 3 bases, with 12 bases separating them. This CDR3 is 13 amino acids long. Here the CDR3 reads CASSSILGYEQYF. The CDR3 DNA reads as TGTGCCAGCAGCTCTATCCTGGGCTACGAGCAGTACTTC.

This rearrangement joins TRBV10-3 to TRBJ1-2, with D maybe TRBD1 (5 bases). Trimming pared 3 bases from V and 0 bases from J, leaving 8 bases between. Germline CDR1 and CDR2: ENHRY and SYGVKD. This CDR3 has 14 residues. The CDR3: CAISDQGANYGYTF. DNA for the CDR3: TGTGCCATCAGTGATCAGGGTGCTAACTATGGCTACACCTTC.

The chain has TRBV5-1 and TRBJ2-5; unclear D gene. Trimming shortened V by 4 bases and J by 4 bases, and 14 bases separated the two germline ends. The CDR3 length is 14 residues. Per the germline V gene, CDR1 is SGHRS and CDR2 is YFSETQ. The CDR3 sequence is CASSPTTPLETQYF. As DNA, the CDR3 is TGCGCCAGCAGCCCTACTACACCTTTAGAGACCCAGTACTTC.

This chain uses TRBV7-3 with TRBJ2-3; D gene uncertain. CDR3 length: 15 amino acids. CDR1 is SGHTA, CDR2 FQGTGA, per germline. V lost 2 bases and J lost 4, with 13 bases in between. The CDR3 DNA reads as TGTGCCAGCAGCTTATCGCCTAGTAGTGCAGATACGCAGTATTTT. Protein: CASSLSPSSADTQYF.

The V and J genes are TRBV11-2 and TRBJ2-5, with D uncertain. The V and J ends lost 1 base and 8 bases respectively, with 5 bases between them. Germline values: CDR1 SGHAT, CDR2 FQNNGV. This CDR3 has 11 amino acids. Here the CDR3 reads CASSLGGTQYF. The CDR3 DNA reads as TGTGCCAGCAGCTTAGGGGGAACCCAGTACTTC.

This chain uses TRBV5-1 with TRBJ2-7; 10 nucleotides match TRBD1. The CDR3 length is 14 residues. CDR1 and CDR2 (germline): SGHRS, YFSETQ. The junction had 5 bases not matched to a gene; V was cut back by 3 bases and J by 5 bases. The CDR3 sequence is CASSSGQGVDEQYF. CDR3 DNA sequence: TGCGCCAGCAGCTCAGGACAGGGGGTGGACGAGCAGTACTTC.

DNA for the CDR3: TGTGCCAGCAGGACAGATACGTCTCCTCAGCCCCAGCATTTT. Translating gives CASRTDTSPQPQHF. The chain recombines TRBV6-1 with TRBJ1-5, with a possible D match to TRBD1 (5 bases). The germline V gene encodes CDR1 MNHNS and CDR2 SASEGT. This CDR3 is built from 14 residues. V lost 6 bases and J 6 bases, leaving 15 bases between the germline ends.

CDR3 in DNA: TGCAGCGTTAAAACACCGGGACAGAACTACGAGCAGTACTTC. Protein sequence: CSVKTPGQNYEQYF. This chain uses TRBV29-1 with TRBJ2-7; 7 nucleotides match TRBD1. The V gene's germline CDR1 is SQVTM and CDR2 ANQGSEA. Trimming took 5 bases from V and 3 from J; bases not matched to a gene: 10. This CDR3 has 14 residues.

This chain connects TRBV9 to TRBJ1-1; tentatively, D is TRBD1 (5 bases). The CDR3 sequence is 17 residues long. CDR1 is SGDLS and CDR2 is YYNGEE in the germline V gene. Trimming took off 0 bases at V and 1 base at J, with 16 bases between the two ends. The CDR3 DNA sequence: TGTGCCAGCAGCGTAGGGTACTTACAGGTACCGAACACTGAAGCTTTCTTT. It specifies CASSVGYLQVPNTEAFF.

This sequence joins TRBV19 and TRBJ2-4; 7 bases are a match to TRBD2. Looked up from germline, CDR1 is LNHDA and CDR2 is SQIVND (reference sequence). This CDR3 contains 14 residues. With 7 bases clipped from V and 5 bases from J, the junction kept 8 bases outside the gene matches. CDR3 sequence (DNA): TGTGCCAGTAAGGCCGGGGGAGGGGAAAACATTCAGTACTTC. Its protein product is CASKAGGGENIQYF.

V usage is TRBV10-3 and J usage is TRBJ1-5, with TRBD1 identical over 7 bases. Germline lookup yields CDR1 ENHRY and CDR2 SYGVKD. The CDR3 totals 17 residues. V shed 0 bases, J shed 1 base, and the junction held 6 bases outside the gene matches. CDR3 coding DNA: TGTGCCATCAGTGAGTCAAGGGGGCTAGGGAGCAATCAGCCCCAGCATTTT. Protein sequence: CAISESRGLGSNQPQHF.

V and J are TRBV5-1 and TRBJ2-1, with D unclear. V lost 0 bases to trimming and J lost 7 bases, with 11 bases between them. The CDR3 is 14 amino acids. Germline-derived CDR1 and CDR2 are SGHRS and YFSETQ. CDR3 residues: CASSLGALENEQFF. DNA for the CDR3: TGCGCCAGCAGCTTGGGAGCGCTGGAGAATGAGCAGTTCTTC.

This chain joins TRBV5-1 and TRBJ2-1; TRBD1 aligns across 8 bases. The germline V gene encodes CDR1 SGHRS and CDR2 YFSETQ. The CDR3 has 19 amino acids. V dropped 3 bases and J dropped 0; count of bases not matched to a gene: 14. The CDR3 DNA is TGCGCCAGCAGCTCCCTGGGGTCCCACAGGGGGGACTCCTACAATGAGCAGTTCTTC. This gives the protein CASSSLGSHRGDSYNEQFF. Full variable domain (remainder filled in from reference TRBV5-1 and TRBJ2-1): KAGVTQTPRYLIKTRGQQVTLSCSPISGHRSVSWYQQTPGQGLQFLFEYFSETQRNKGNFPGRFSGRQFSNSRSEMNVSTLELGDSALYLCASSSLGSHRGDSYNEQFFGPGTRLTVL.

The chain has TRBV7-8 and TRBJ1-5; unclear D gene. The CDR3 has 16 residues. Trimming removed 0 bases from V and 4 bases from J, with 13 bases in between. The germline V gene has CDR1 SGHVS and CDR2 FQNEAQ. The CDR3 DNA reads TGTGCCAGCAGCTTAGCCCGGGTACGGGTTAATCAGCCCCAGCATTTT. Translating gives CASSLARVRVNQPQHF.

With regard to this clone: Other DNA variants within this sample encode the same CDR3. V gene TRBV18 combines with J gene TRBJ1-1; unclear D gene. Germline CDR1 is KGHSH and CDR2 is LQKENI. The CDR3 contains 12 residues. Trimming cost V 1 base and J 7 bases, with 7 bases left between them. The CDR3 is CASSPLSGEAFF. CDR3 sequence (DNA): TGTGCCAGCTCACCACTTTCCGGTGAAGCTTTCTTT.

The rearrangement links TRBV5-5 to TRBJ2-7; D unresolved. The CDR3 loop spans 14 amino acids. V was trimmed by 2 bases and J by 0 bases, leaving 9 bases between them. Looked up from germline, CDR1 is SGHKS and CDR2 is YYEKEE (reference sequence). The CDR3: CASSFDTNSYEQYF. For the CDR3, the DNA is TGTGCCAGCAGCTTTGACACAAACTCCTACGAGCAGTACTTC.

The chain carries TRBV29-1 and TRBJ2-2, with a weak D call TRBD1 (5 bases). Trimming removed 3 bases at V and 2 bases at J, with 10 bases between. Germline CDR1 is SQVTM and CDR2 is ANQGSEA. The CDR3 is 14 residues long. The CDR3 spells CSVERQTNTGELFF. In nucleotides, the CDR3 is TGCAGCGTTGAGCGACAGACTAACACCGGGGAGCTGTTTTTT.

The rearrangement links TRBV6-6 to TRBJ2-2, with TRBD2 matching over 7 bases. After removal of 7 bases from V and 4 bases from J, the junction contained 6 bases not matched to a gene. CDR3 length: 14 amino acids. Germline values: CDR1 MNHNY, CDR2 SVGAGI (reference sequence). DNA for the CDR3: TGTGCCAGCACTCGGGCGGGAGCCACCGGGGAGCTGTTTTTT. It specifies CASTRAGATGELFF.

The J gene is TRBJ1-2, the V gene TRBV27; 8 positions agree with TRBD1. Germline V CDR1 and CDR2: MNHEY, SMNVEV (reference sequence). The J segment lost 6 bases and the V segment lost 5 bases, leaving 14 bases of the junction unmatched. The CDR3 covers 16 residues. CDR3 in DNA: TGTGCCAGCAGTCCCTGGACAGGGCAGGTGCTGGATGGCTACACCTTC. It encodes CASSPWTGQVLDGYTF.

V is TRBV28 and J is TRBJ2-7; D is tentatively TRBD1 or TRBD2 (7 bases each). Germline CDR1 MDHEN, CDR2 SYDVKM. Trimming shortened V by 8 bases and J by 7 bases, and 21 bases separated the two germline ends. The CDR3 runs 14 residues. DNA for the CDR3: TGTGCCAGCGGTCCCCAGGGGGGGAGTGAAGAGCAGTACTTC. This gives the protein CASGPQGGSEEQYF.